The rows below give T cell receptor beta chains drawn from one sample of a study of cytomegalovirus exposure and HLA in healthy donors. The data were produced by immunoSEQ multiplex PCR, yet TCRdb's version contains in-frame clones alone and is incomplete. Among some 200,000 clones listed, approximately 11% were seen once. Sequencing was carried out using PBMCs. These receptors were taken from a man aged 50 to 59 in good health and CMV-seropositive. The CDR3 runs from the conserved cysteine through the conserved F or W. A D gene is named only where the DNA matches it firmly. Size values are once, few and many counts, or a class for expanded clones, and some rows have none.

j_gene | abundance | v_gene | d_gene | CDR3aa | CDR3nt
TRBJ1-6 | . | TRBV2 | TRBD1 | CASRSERQGWNNSPLHF | TGTGCCAGCAGATCAGAGAGACAGGGTTGGAATAATTCACCCCTCCACTTT
TRBJ2-1 | . | TRBV5-4 | TRBD2 | CASSLGSSGGDNEQFF | TGTGCCAGCAGCTTAGGATCGAGCGGGGGGGACAATGAGCAGTTCTTC
TRBJ1-5 | few | TRBV28 | . | CASREGAGNQPQHF | TGTGCCAGCAGAGAAGGGGCTGGCAATCAGCCCCAGCATTTT
TRBJ1-5 | . | TRBV5-4 | . | CASSLAGDSNQPQHF | TGTGCCAGCAGCTTGGCCGGAGATAGCAATCAGCCCCAGCATTTT
TRBJ2-2 | few | TRBV5-6 | . | CASSQTTATTGELFF | TGTGCCAGCAGCCAGACGACAGCCACCACCGGGGAGCTGTTTTTT
TRBJ1-3 | few | TRBV5-8 | . | CASSYRRGSGNTIYF | TGTGCCAGCAGCTACCGGCGGGGGTCTGGAAACACCATATATTTT
TRBJ2-4 | . | TRBV10-3 | TRBD2 | CASSAGGLRAKNIQYF | TGTGCCTCGTCAGCGGGGGGGCTCAGAGCCAAAAACATTCAGTACTTC
TRBJ2-5 | . | TRBV29-1 | . | CSVVVVGDQYF | TGCAGCGTCGTAGTTGTGGGAGACCAGTACTTC
TRBJ2-1 | . | TRBV4-2 | TRBD2 | CASSLLPLAGAFMSSYNEQFF | TGTGCCAGCAGCCTCCTTCCACTAGCGGGGGCCTTTATGAGCTCCTACAATGAGCAGTTCTTC
TRBJ1-1 | . | TRBV7-6 | . | CASRLGTDPGGAFF | TGTGCCAGCAGATTAGGAACGGACCCGGGAGGAGCTTTCTTT
TRBJ1-1 | . | TRBV5-6 | TRBD1 | CASSGSGGQRTEAFF | TGTGCCAGCAGCGGCTCAGGGGGCCAGCGGACTGAAGCTTTCTTT
TRBJ2-5 | . | TRBV5-1 | . | CASSVRGTQYF | TGCGCCAGCAGCGTCAGGGGGACCCAGTACTTC
TRBJ1-2 | . | TRBV28 | TRBD1 | CASSITGVYGYTF | TGTGCCAGCAGTATTACAGGGGTTTATGGCTACACCTTC
TRBJ1-3 | . | TRBV27 | . | CASSLAPTSGNTIYF | TGTGCCAGCAGTTTAGCCCCTACCTCTGGAAACACCATATATTTT
TRBJ2-1 | . | TRBV20-1 | . | CSASIDEQFF | TGCAGTGCTAGTATAGATGAGCAGTTCTTC
TRBJ1-5 | few | TRBV9 | TRBD1 | CASSAGTGSYQPQHF | TGTGCCAGCAGCGCGGGGACAGGGTCATATCAGCCCCAGCATTTT
TRBJ2-2 | few | TRBV5-4 | . | CASSLGTDTGELFF | TGTGCCAGCAGCTTGGGGACAGACACCGGGGAGCTGTTTTTT
TRBJ2-5 | few | TRBV11-3 | TRBD2 | CASSLESSGGPLETQYF | TGTGCCAGCAGCTTAGAATCGAGCGGGGGGCCTCTAGAGACCCAGTACTTC
TRBJ2-5 | . | TRBV5-8 | . | CASSFPGAVTQYF | TGTGCCAGCAGCTTCCCAGGGGCGGTGACCCAGTACTTC
TRBJ2-1 | . | TRBV5-1 | . | CASSLPGDRWNEQFF | TGCGCCAGCAGCTTACCCGGAGACCGGTGGAATGAGCAGTTCTTC
TRBJ1-1 | . | TRBV13 | TRBD1 | CASSSGTGNLAFF | TGTGCCAGCAGCTCCGGGACAGGGAACTTAGCTTTCTTT
TRBJ1-2 | few | TRBV5-6 | . | CASSSAGAGEDGGYTF | TGTGCCAGCAGCTCAGCGGGGGCAGGGGAGGATGGGGGCTACACCTTC
TRBJ2-2 | few | TRBV2 | TRBD1 | CASSDGTVNTGELFF | TGTGCCAGCAGTGATGGGACAGTTAACACCGGGGAGCTGTTTTTT
TRBJ1-5 | . | TRBV28 | . | CASSIPGGNQPQHF | TGTGCCAGCAGTATCCCGGGTGGCAATCAGCCCCAGCATTTT
TRBJ2-1 | . | TRBV4-3 | TRBD2 | CASSQQPSGGSYNEQFF | TGCGCCAGCAGCCAACAACCTAGCGGGGGGTCCTACAATGAGCAGTTCTTC
TRBJ2-5 | few | TRBV28 | TRBD2 | CASSPPGRGTQYF | TGTGCCAGCAGTCCCCCAGGGAGGGGGACCCAGTACTTC
TRBJ1-1 | . | TRBV6-1 | . | CASSEPPRGAFF | TGTGCCAGCAGTGAACCCCCACGAGGAGCTTTCTTT
TRBJ2-7 | few | TRBV5-1 | . | CASSLPGQGLREQYF | TGCGCCAGCAGCTTGCCGGGGCAGGGACTGCGCGAGCAGTACTTC
TRBJ1-6 | . | TRBV5-5 | . | CASSPSRQPAGHLHF | TGTGCCAGCAGCCCCTCTCGACAGCCGGCAGGGCACCTCCACTTT
TRBJ2-2 | few | TRBV10-3 | . | CAMTGATGELFF | TGTGCCATGACAGGAGCCACCGGGGAGCTGTTTTTT
TRBJ2-1 | few | TRBV5-4 | TRBD2 | CASSSWWKTLAGAHNEQFF | TGTGCCAGCAGCTCTTGGTGGAAGACTCTAGCGGGGGCCCACAATGAGCAGTTCTTC
TRBJ2-3 | . | TRBV4-3 | . | CASSQDFLWADTKYF | TGCGCCAGCAGCCAAGATTTCCTGTGGGCCGATACGAAGTATTTC
TRBJ1-3 | . | TRBV5-4 | . | CASSLDGNTIYF | TGTGCCAGCAGCTTGGACGGTAACACCATATATTTT
TRBJ1-1 | few | TRBV9 | . | CASSRGSEAFF | TGTGCCAGCAGCAGAGGCAGTGAAGCTTTCTTT
TRBJ1-2 | few | TRBV6-5 | . | CASSYSQGRGYGYTF | TGTGCCAGCAGTTACTCACAGGGAAGAGGCTATGGCTACACCTTC
TRBJ2-7 | . | TRBV30 | . | CAWSARLEQYF | TGTGCCTGGAGTGCCAGGCTCGAGCAGTACTTC
TRBJ2-2 | few | TRBV6-1 | . | CASRSQPPNTGELFF | TGTGCCAGCAGAAGCCAACCTCCGAACACCGGGGAGCTGTTTTTT
TRBJ2-5 | few | TRBV18 | TRBD1 | CASSSRDRGIQETQYF | TGTGCCAGCTCATCGAGGGACAGGGGGATCCAAGAGACCCAGTACTTC
TRBJ1-4 | . | TRBV5-1 | . | CASSLAKGGGEKLFF | TGCGCCAGCAGCTTGGCCAAGGGAGGAGGTGAAAAACTGTTTTTT
TRBJ1-2 | . | TRBV19 | TRBD1 | CASSIGRTGNYGYTF | TGTGCCAGTAGTATAGGTCGGACAGGGAACTATGGCTACACCTTC
TRBJ1-1 | . | TRBV7-9 | TRBD1 | CASRSLTGAETEAFF | TGTGCCAGCAGAAGTCTGACAGGGGCTGAGACTGAAGCTTTCTTT
TRBJ2-1 | few | TRBV7-7 | TRBD2 | CASSLAVAGYNEQFF | TGTGCCAGCAGCTTAGCGGTAGCGGGCTACAATGAGCAGTTCTTC
TRBJ1-5 | few | TRBV27 | . | CASMQGGINQPQHF | TGTGCCAGCATGCAGGGAGGAATCAATCAGCCCCAGCATTTT
TRBJ2-3 | . | TRBV12-2 | . | CASRSRPQGTSDTQYF | TGTGCAAGTCGCTCCCGCCCGCAGGGGACCTCAGATACGCAGTATTTT
TRBJ2-2 | . | TRBV5-1 | . | CASSWAAGNTGELFF | TGCGCCAGCAGCTGGGCCGCAGGGAACACCGGGGAGCTGTTTTTT
TRBJ2-1 | few | TRBV9 | TRBD2 | CASSVTSGGYNEQFF | TGTGCCAGCAGCGTCACTAGCGGGGGCTACAATGAGCAGTTCTTC
TRBJ1-5 | . | TRBV18 | TRBD1 | CASSSRTGPNQPQHF | TGTGCCAGCTCATCCCGGACAGGGCCTAATCAGCCCCAGCATTTT
TRBJ2-1 | few | TRBV11-3 | TRBD2 | CASSFTTSGVIYNEQFF | TGTGCCAGCAGCTTCACGACTAGCGGGGTAATTTACAATGAGCAGTTCTTC
TRBJ2-1 | few | TRBV7-6 | . | CASSLYEQANNEQFF | TGTGCCAGCAGCTTATATGAACAGGCAAACAATGAGCAGTTCTTC
TRBJ2-1 | . | TRBV9 | TRBD1 | CASSGGQGGYNEQFF | TGTGCCAGCAGCGGGGGACAGGGGGGGTACAATGAGCAGTTCTTC
TRBJ1-1 | . | TRBV7-9 | . | CASSLGGGSTEAFF | TGTGCCAGCAGCCTAGGCGGGGGAAGTACTGAAGCTTTCTTT
TRBJ2-5 | . | TRBV30 | TRBD1 | CAWSVGGTGGQQYF | TGTGCCTGGAGTGTAGGCGGGACAGGGGGCCAGCAGTACTTC
TRBJ2-3 | few | TRBV27 | TRBD2 | CASSLSGGDTGTQYF | TGTGCCAGCAGTCTCAGCGGGGGAGACACAGGTACGCAGTATTTT
TRBJ1-2 | few | TRBV5-4 | . | CASSSPRGDGYTF | TGTGCCAGCAGCTCCCCACGGGGGGATGGCTACACCTTC
TRBJ2-1 | . | TRBV15 | . | CATRATKRGRGNEQFF | TGTGCCACCAGAGCGACGAAAAGGGGCAGGGGCAATGAGCAGTTCTTC
TRBJ2-1 | few | TRBV5-1 | TRBD1 | CASSLVQGASGEQFF | TGCGCCAGCAGCTTGGTACAGGGGGCTAGCGGTGAGCAGTTCTTC
TRBJ2-5 | . | TRBV5-1 | TRBD1 | CASSLAGQGFWETQYF | TGCGCCAGCAGCTTGGCAGGACAGGGCTTCTGGGAGACCCAGTACTTC
TRBJ2-2 | . | TRBV7-9 | . | CASSLGTPNTGELFF | TGTGCCAGCAGCTTAGGGACACCTAACACCGGGGAGCTGTTTTTT
TRBJ2-7 | few | TRBV2 | . | CASLRQASSYEQYF | TGTGCCAGCCTAAGACAGGCCAGCTCCTACGAGCAGTACTTC